The TCR beta chain under discussion was sequenced for a study of monozygotic twins with inflammatory bowel disease. A note on this clonotype: The antigen remains undetermined.

Notes on the study in general: No separation of different T cell subtypes was possible.

Per TCR library, roughly 3,500 ng of total RNA was used. TCRdb reanalyzed the 5' RACE reads, giving one entry per CDR3 protein sequence and no DNA. In all, the sample yields some 210,000 distinct CDR3 sequences. Investigators extracted total RNA from whole blood and did not sort T cells. The sequencing input was blood. The TCR sequence derives from a human donor with ulcerative colitis or Crohn's disease, or a healthy co-twin of an affected twin (not recorded which).

The CDR3 loop reads CASKTGNTEAFF. The chain uses TRBV5-1 and TRBJ1-1; TCRdb's assignment of TRBD1 cannot be checked, as there is no DNA. CDR3 length: 12 amino acids. Germline V CDR1 and CDR2: SGHRS, YFSETQ.